This T cell receptor beta chain was sequenced in a study of cytomegalovirus exposure and HLA in healthy donors. Study findings and constraints: Rare TCR sequences dominated, though some public TCRs recurred in many donors.

PCR primers comprised 60 Vbeta and 13 Jbeta primers. The protocol was immunoSEQ multiplex PCR, while the TCRdb copy is restricted to in-frame clones and leaves out a portion. This sample has approximately 110,000 clones, with more than 70% found just once. Turning to this clone: Its antigen is not identified.

This TCR was sampled from a man aged 45-65 years in good health and CMV-seronegative. What was sequenced was PBMCs.

The CDR3 bases are TGTGCCAGCAGTAACCTACAGGGAAATCAGCCCCAGCATTTT. Translation: CASSNLQGNQPQHF. The chain combines TRBV6-5 with TRBJ1-5; tentatively, D is TRBD1 (6 bases). From germline, CDR1 is MNHEY and CDR2 SVGAGI. Deletions cut 5 bases from V and 4 bases from J, with 12 bases between. This CDR3 is 14 amino acids long.